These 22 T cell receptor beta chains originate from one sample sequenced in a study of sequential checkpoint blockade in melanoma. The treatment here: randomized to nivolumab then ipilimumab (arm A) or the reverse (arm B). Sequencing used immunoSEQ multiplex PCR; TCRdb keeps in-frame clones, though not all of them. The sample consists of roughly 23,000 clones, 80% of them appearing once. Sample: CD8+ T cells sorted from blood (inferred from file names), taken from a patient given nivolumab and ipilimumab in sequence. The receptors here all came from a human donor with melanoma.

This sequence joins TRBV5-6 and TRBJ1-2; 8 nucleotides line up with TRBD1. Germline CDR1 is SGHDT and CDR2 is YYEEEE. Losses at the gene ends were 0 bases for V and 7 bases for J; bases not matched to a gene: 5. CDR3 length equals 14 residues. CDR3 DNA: TGTGCCAGCAGCTTGGCGGCAGGGGGCACTGGCTACACCTTC. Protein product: CASSLAAGGTGYTF.

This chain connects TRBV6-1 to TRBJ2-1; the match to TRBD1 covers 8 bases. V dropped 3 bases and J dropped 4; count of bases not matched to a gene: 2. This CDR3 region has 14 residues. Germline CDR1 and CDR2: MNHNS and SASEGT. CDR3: CASSDWDRYNEQFF. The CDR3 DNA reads TGTGCCAGCAGTGATTGGGACAGGTACAATGAGCAGTTCTTC.

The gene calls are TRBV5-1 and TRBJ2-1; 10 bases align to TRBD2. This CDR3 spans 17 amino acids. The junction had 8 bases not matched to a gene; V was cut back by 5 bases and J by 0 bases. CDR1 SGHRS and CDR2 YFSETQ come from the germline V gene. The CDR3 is CASSDPGLASSYNEQFF. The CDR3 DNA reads TGCGCCAGCAGTGACCCGGGACTAGCGAGCTCCTACAATGAGCAGTTCTTC.

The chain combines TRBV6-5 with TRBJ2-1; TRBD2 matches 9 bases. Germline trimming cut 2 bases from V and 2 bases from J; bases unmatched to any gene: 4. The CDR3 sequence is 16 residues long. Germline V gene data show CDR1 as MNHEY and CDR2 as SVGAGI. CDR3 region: CASSYNPSGTYNEQFF. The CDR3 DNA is TGTGCCAGCAGTTACAACCCTAGCGGGACCTACAATGAGCAGTTCTTC.

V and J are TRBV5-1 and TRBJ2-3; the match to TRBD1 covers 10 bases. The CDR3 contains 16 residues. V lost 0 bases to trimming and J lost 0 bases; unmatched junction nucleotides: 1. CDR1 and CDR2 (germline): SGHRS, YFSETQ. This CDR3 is CASSLGDRGSTDTQYF. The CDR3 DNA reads TGCGCCAGCAGCTTGGGGGACAGGGGTAGCACAGATACGCAGTATTTT.

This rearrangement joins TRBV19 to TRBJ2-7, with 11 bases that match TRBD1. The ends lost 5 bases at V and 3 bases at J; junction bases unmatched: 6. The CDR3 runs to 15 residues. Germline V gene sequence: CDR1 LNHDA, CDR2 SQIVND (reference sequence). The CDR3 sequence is CASSASGTGGYEQYF. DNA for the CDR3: TGTGCCAGTAGTGCCTCCGGGACAGGGGGCTACGAGCAGTACTTC.

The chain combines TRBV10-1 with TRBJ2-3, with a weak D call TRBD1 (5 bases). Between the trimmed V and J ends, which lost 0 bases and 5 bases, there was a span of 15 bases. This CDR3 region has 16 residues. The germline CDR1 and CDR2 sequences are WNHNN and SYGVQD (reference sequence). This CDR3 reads CASSESAGSRRDTQYF. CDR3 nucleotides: TGCGCCAGCAGTGAGTCGGCAGGGTCGAGGCGAGATACGCAGTATTTT.

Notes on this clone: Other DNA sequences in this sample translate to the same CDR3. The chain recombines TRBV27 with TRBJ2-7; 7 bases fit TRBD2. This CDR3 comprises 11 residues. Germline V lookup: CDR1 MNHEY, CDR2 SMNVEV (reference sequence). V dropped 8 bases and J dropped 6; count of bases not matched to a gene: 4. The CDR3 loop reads CASRWGGEQYF. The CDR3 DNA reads TGTGCCAGCCGGTGGGGGGGCGAGCAGTACTTC.

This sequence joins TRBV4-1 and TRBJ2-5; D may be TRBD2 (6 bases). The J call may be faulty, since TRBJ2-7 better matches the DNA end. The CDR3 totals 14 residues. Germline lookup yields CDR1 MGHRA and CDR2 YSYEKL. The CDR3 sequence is CASSQSAGSYEQYF. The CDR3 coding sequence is TGCGCCAGCAGCCAAAGTGCGGGGTCCTACGAGCAGTACTTC.

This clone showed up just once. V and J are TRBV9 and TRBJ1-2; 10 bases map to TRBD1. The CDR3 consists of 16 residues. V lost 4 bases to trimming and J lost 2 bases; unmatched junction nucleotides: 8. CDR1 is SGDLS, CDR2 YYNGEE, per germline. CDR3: CASSYRDRGENYGYTF. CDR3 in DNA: TGTGCCAGCAGCTACCGGGACAGGGGCGAGAACTATGGCTACACCTTC.

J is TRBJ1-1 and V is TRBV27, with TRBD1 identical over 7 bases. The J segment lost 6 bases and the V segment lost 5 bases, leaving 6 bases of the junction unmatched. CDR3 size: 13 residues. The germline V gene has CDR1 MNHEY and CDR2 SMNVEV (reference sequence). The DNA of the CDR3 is TGTGCCAGCAGTCCCGACAGGGTCCCTGAAGCTTTCTTT. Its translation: CASSPDRVPEAFF.

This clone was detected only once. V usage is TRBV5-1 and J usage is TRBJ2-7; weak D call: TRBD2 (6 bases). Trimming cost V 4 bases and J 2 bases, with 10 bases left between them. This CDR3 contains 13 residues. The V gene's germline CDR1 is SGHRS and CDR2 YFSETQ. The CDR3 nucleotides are TGCGCCAGCAGCCTAGGGACTCCCTACGAGCAGTACTTC. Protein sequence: CASSLGTPYEQYF. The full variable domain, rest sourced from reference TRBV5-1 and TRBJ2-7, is KAGVTQTPRYLIKTRGQQVTLSCSPISGHRSVSWYQQTPGQGLQFLFEYFSETQRNKGNFPGRFSGRQFSNSRSEMNVSTLELGDSALYLCASSLGTPYEQYFGPGTRLTVT.

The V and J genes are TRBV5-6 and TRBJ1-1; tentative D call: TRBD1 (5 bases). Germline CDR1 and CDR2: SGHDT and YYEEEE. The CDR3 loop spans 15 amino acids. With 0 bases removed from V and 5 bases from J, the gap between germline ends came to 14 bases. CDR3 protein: CASSLGVVGGTEAFF. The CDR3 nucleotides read TGTGCCAGCAGCTTGGGAGTGGTGGGGGGTACTGAAGCTTTCTTT.

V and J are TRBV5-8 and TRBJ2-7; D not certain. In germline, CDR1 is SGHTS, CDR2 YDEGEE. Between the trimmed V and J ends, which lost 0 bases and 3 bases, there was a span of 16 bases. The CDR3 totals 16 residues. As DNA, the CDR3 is TGTGCCAGCAGCTTGGAACTCTCGTTTAATCTCTACGAGCAGTACTTC. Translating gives CASSLELSFNLYEQYF.

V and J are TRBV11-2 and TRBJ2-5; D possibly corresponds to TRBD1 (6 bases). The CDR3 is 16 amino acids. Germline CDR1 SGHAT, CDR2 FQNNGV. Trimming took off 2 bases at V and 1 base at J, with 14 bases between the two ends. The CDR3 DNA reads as TGTGCCAGCAGCTTAAGTAAGCAGGGGCTCCAAGAGACCCAGTACTTC. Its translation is CASSLSKQGLQETQYF.

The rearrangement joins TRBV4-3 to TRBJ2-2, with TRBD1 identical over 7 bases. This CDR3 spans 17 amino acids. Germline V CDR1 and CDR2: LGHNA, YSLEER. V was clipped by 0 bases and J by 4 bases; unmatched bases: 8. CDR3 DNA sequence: TGCGCCAGCAGCCAAGATCTCGAGGGACAGTTCACCGGGGAGCTGTTTTTT. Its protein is CASSQDLEGQFTGELFF.

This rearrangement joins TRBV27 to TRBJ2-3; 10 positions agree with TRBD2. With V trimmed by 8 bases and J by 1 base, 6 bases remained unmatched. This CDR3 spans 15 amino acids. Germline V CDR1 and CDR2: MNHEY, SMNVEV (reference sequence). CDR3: CASVPGTSGTDTQYF. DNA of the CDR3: TGTGCCAGCGTTCCCGGGACTAGCGGCACAGATACGCAGTATTTT.

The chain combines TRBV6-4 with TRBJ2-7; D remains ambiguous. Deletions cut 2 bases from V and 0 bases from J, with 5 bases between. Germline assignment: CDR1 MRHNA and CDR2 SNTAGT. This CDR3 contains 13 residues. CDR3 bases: TGTGCCAGCAGTGACCCAGACTCCTACGAGCAGTACTTC. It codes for CASSDPDSYEQYF.

The CDR3 sequence: CSVVLAGSYEQYF. The CDR3 DNA sequence: TGCAGCGTTGTCCTAGCGGGATCCTACGAGCAGTACTTC. V and J are TRBV29-1 and TRBJ2-5; 9 nucleotides line up with TRBD2. Matching the DNA end better, TRBJ2-7 makes the J call doubtful. This CDR3 region has 13 residues. Germline V gene data show CDR1 as SQVTM and CDR2 as ANQGSEA.

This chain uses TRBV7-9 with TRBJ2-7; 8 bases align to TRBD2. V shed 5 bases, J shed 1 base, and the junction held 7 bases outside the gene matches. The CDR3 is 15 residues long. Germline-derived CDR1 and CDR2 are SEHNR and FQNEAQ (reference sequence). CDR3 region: CASSRRLASSYEQYF. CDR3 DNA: TGTGCCAGCAGCCGCAGACTAGCGTCATCCTACGAGCAGTACTTC.

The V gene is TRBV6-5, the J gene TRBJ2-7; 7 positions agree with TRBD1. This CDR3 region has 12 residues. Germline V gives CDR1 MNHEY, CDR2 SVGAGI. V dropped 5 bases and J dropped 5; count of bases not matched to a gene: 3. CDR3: CASSTTGNEQYF. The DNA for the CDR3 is TGTGCCAGCAGTACGACAGGGAACGAGCAGTACTTC.

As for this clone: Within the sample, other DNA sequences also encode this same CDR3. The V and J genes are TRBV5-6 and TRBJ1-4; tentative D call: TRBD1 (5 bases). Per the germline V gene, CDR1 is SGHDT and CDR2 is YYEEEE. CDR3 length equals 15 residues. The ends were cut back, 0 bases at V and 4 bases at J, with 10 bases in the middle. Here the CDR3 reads CASSLADSLNEKLFF. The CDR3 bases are TGTGCCAGCAGCTTGGCCGACAGCCTTAATGAAAAACTGTTTTTT.